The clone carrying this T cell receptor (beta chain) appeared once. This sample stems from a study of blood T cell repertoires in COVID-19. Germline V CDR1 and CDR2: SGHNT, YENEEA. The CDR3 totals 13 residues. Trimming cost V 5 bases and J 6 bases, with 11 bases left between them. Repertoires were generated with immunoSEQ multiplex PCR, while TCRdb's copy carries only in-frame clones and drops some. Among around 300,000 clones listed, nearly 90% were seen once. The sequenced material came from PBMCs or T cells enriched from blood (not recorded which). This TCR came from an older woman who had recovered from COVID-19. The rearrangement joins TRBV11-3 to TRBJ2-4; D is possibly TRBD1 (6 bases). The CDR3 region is CASSLTGINIQYF. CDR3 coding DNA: TGTGCCAGCAGCCTCACAGGGATAAACATTCAGTACTTC.